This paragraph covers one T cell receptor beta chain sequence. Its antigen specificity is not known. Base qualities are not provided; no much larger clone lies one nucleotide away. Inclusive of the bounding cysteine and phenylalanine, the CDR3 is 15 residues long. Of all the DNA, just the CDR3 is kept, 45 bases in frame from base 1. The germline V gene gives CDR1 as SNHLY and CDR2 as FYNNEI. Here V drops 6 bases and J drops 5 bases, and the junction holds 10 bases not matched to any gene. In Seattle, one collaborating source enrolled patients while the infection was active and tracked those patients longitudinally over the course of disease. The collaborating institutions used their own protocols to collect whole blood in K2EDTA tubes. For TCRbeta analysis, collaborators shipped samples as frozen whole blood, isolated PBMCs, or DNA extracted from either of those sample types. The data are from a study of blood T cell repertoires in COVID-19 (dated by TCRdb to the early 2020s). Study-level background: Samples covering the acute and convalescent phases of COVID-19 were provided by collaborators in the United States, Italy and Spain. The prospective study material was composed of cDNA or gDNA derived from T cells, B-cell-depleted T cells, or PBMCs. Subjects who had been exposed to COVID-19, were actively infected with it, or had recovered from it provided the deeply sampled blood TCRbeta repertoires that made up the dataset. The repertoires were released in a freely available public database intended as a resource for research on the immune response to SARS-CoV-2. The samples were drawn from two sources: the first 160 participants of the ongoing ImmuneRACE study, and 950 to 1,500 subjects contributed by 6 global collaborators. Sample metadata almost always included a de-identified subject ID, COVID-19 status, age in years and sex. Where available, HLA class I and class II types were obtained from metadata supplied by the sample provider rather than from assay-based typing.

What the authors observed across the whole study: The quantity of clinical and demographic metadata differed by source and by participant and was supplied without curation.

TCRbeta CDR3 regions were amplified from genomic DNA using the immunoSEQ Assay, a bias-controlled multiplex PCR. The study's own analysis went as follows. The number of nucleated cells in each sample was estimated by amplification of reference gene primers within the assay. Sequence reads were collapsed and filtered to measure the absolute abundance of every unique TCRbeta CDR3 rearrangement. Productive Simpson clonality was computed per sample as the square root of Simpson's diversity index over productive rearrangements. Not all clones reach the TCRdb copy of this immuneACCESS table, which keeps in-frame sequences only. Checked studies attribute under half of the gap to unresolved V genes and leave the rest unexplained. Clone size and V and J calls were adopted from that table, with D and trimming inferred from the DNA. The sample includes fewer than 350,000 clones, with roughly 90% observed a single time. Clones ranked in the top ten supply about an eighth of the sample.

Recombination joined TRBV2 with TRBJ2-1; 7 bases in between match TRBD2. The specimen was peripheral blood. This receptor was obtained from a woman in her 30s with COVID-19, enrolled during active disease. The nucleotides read TGTGCCAGCAGCCCGGGGCGGGGGAGACACAATGAGCAGTTCTTC. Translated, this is CASSPGRGRHNEQFF. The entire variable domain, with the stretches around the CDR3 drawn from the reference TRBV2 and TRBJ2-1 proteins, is EPEVTQTPSHQVTQMGQEVILRCVPISNHLYFYWYRQILGQKVEFLVSFYNNEISEKSEIFDDQFSVERPDGSNFTLKIRSTKLEDSAMYFCASSPGRGRHNEQFFGPGTRLTVL.